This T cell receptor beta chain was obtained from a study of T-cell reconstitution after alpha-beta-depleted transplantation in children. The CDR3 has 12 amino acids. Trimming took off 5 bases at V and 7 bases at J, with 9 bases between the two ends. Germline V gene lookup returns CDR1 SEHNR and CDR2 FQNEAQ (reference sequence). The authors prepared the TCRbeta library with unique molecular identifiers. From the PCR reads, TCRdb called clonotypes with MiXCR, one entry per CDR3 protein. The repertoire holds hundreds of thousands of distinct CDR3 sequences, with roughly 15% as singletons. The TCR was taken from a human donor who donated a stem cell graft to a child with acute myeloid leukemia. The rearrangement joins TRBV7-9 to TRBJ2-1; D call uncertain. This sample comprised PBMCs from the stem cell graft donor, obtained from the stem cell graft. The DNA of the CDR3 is TGTGCCAGCAGCCCTAGAAGGAATGAGCAGTTCTTC. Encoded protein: CASSPRRNEQFF.